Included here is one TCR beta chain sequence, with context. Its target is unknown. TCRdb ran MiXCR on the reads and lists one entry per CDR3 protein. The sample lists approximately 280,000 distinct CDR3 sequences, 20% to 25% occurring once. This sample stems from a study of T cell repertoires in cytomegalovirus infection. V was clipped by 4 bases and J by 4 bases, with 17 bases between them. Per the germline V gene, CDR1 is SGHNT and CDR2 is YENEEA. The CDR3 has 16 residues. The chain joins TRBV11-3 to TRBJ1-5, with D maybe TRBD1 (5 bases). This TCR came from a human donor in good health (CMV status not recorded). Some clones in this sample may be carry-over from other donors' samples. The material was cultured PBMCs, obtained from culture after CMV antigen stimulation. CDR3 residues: CASSYPASGWNQPQHF. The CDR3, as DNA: TGTGCCAGCAGCTACCCGGCCTCAGGGTGGAATCAGCCCCAGCATTTT.